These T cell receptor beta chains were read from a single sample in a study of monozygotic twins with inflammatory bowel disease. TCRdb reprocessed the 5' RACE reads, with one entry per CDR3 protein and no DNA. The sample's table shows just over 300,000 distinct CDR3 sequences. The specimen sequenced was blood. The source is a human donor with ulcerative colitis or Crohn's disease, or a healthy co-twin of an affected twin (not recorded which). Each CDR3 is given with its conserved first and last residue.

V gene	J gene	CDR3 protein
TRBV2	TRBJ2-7	CASSELVEQYF
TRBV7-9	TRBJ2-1	CASSSNSYNEQFF
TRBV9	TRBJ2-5	CASSVATGRGLGETQYF
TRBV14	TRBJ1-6	CASSQSWTGSPLHF
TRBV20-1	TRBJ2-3	CSARDLRGADTQYF
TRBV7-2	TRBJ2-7	CASSLVSGTGGEQYF
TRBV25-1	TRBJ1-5	CASSGSYSNQPQHF
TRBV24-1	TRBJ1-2	CATSDNKGGQINYGYTF
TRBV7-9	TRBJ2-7	CASSGPTSGRTYEQYF
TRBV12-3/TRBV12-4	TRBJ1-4	CASSLFGGPNEKLFF
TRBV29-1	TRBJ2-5	CSVRAGTSWETQYF
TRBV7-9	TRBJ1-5	CASSPGLSQPQHF
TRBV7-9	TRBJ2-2	CASRYKRSNTGELFF
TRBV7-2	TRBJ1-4	CASSLISPGGLEKLFF
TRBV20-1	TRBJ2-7	CSARPGTATYEQYF
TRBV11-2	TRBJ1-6	CASSLKPRGTGSNSPLHF
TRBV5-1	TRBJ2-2	CASSFSSGSTGELFF
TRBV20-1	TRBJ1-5	CSASGTGIQPQHF
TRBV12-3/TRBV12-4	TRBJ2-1	CASRLAGEEQFF
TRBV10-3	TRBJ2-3	CAISPGGTDTQYF
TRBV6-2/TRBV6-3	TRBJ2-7	CASSGQGSYEQYF
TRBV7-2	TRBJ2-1	CASKDREYHNEQFF
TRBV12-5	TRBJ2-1	CASGLAGGVNEQFF
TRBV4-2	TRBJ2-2	CASSQTIHGELFF
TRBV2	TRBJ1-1	CASSEARSGQGRSTEAFF
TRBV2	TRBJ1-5	CASSRQGAESNQPQHF
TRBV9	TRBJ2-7	CASKDRGSYEQYF
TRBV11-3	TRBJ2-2	CASSLDRGRAGELFF
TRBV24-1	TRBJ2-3	CATGAGLAGVNTQYF
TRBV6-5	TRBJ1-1	CASSYILGHTEAFF
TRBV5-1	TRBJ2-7	CASSIGTAYEQYF
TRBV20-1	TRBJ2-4	CSTKAGGSKNIQYF
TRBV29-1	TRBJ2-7	CSVREDRGQRYEQYF
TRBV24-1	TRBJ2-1	CATSGARGLYNEQFF
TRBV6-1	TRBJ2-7	CASSAYQGGYSYEQYF
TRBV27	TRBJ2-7	CASSLVRGEQYF
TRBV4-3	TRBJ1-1	CASSQELGLEAFF
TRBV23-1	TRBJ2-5	CASSRTETQYF